This T cell receptor (beta chain) was sequenced for a study of OX40 agonist ivuxolimab in advanced cancers. Whole-study context: Hepatocellular carcinoma, melanoma, renal cell or head and neck cancer occurred in dose-escalation patients.

Sequencing used immunoSEQ multiplex PCR; TCRdb keeps in-frame clones, though not all of them. Of approximately 110,000 clones in the sample, about nine tenths were seen once. General study points: Averaged across samples, CD8+ T cells carried more expanded clones than CD4+ did. Within 6 weeks, CD4+ and CD8+ blood T cells expanded clonally at 0.1 to 3.0 mg/kg.

It was autoimmune disease history or systemic immunosuppression that excluded patients. Germline V gene sequence: CDR1 SNHLY, CDR2 FYNNEI. After removal of 5 bases from V and 0 bases from J, the junction contained 15 bases not matched to a gene. CDR3 length equals 19 residues. With regard to this clone: Antigen unknown.

This sequence originates from an adult with an advanced solid tumor such as melanoma, head and neck, liver or kidney cancer. The rearrangement links TRBV2 to TRBJ2-4; 8 positions agree with TRBD2. The sequences come from CD4+ or CD8+ T cells sorted from blood, collected in a trial of the OX40 agonist ivuxolimab. The CDR3 DNA reads as TGTGCCAGCAGTATGCCCGGGACTAGGCTTCTCCTAGCCAAAAACATTCAGTACTTC. It codes for CASSMPGTRLLLAKNIQYF.